The next 2 T cell receptor beta chains were all read from a single sample in a study of T cell responses to AZD1222 COVID-19 vaccine. Using immunoSEQ multiplex PCR, the repertoire was profiled, and TCRdb retains in-frame clones only, with some absent. The sample lists more than 150,000 clones, more than 80% seen once, with under 6.5% in the top ten. Sample: peripheral blood, taken on day 0 of AZD1222 vaccination. These receptors were collected from an adult in good health.

The chain carries TRBV7-2 and TRBJ2-7; 9 bases agree with TRBD1. The CDR3 runs 15 residues. Germline V gene lookup returns CDR1 SGHTA and CDR2 FQGNSA. Unmatched junction bases numbered 2, after V lost 0 bases and J lost 2 bases. The CDR3 coding sequence is TGTGCCAGCAGCTTAGCCCGGGACAGGGCCTACGAGCAGTACTTC. Translation gives CASSLARDRAYEQYF.

V is TRBV5-1 and J is TRBJ1-6, with TRBD1 matching 9 bases. The V gene end was trimmed by 4 bases and the J gene end by 7 bases; junction bases not matched to a gene: 6. This CDR3 has 15 residues. Germline CDR1 is SGHRS and CDR2 is YFSETQ. CDR3 residues: CASSVNRGQNSPLHF. CDR3 in DNA: TGCGCCAGCAGCGTAAACAGGGGGCAAAATTCACCCCTCCACTTT.